This T cell receptor (beta chain) was sequenced in a study of naive and memory T cell subsets. The SP2 primer and nested alpha and beta constant region primers amplified ligated cDNA in four rounds. For blood and skin samples, reverse transcription used TCR alpha and beta constant primers. TCRdb called the 5' RACE reads again in MiXCR, with one record for every CDR3 protein. The sample consists of 48,000 or so distinct CDR3 sequences, 4.7% of them appearing once. Study-level points and caveats: Potentially, T cell activation and differentiation skew this RNA-based measurement.

This clonotype was counted many times. Its antigen remains unidentified. CDR3 length: 12 residues. Deletions cut 5 bases from V and 5 bases from J, with 10 bases between. CDR1 MNHEY and CDR2 SVGAGI come from the germline V gene. An oligonucleotide containing a UMI was ligated to the 3' end of TCR cDNA. Adult healthy volunteers gave 2.5 ml peripheral blood for whole-blood RNA. Unsorted total RNA, about 1 to 1000 ng, was DNase treated before reverse transcription. V is TRBV6-5 and J is TRBJ2-7; a possible D gene is TRBD1 (6 bases). The clonotype comes from a female donor in good health. CDR3 sequence (DNA): TGTGCCAGCAGTGCCGACAGGAACGAGCAGTACTTC. Residues: CASSADRNEQYF.